This T cell receptor (beta chain) is from a study of blood T cell repertoires in COVID-19. In the original workflow: Estimation of nucleated cell counts relied on the amplification of reference gene primers. Sequencing used immunoSEQ multiplex PCR; TCRdb keeps in-frame clones, though not all of them. That table is the source of V, J and clone size, and D and trimming were worked out from the DNA. The sample has fewer than 300,000 clones; more than 70% are singletons. This CDR3 has 15 residues. Trimming shortened V by 6 bases and J by 6 bases, and 18 bases separated the two germline ends. Sequencing was carried out using peripheral blood. The J gene is TRBJ2-1, the V gene TRBV23-1; TRBD2 might be the D (5 bases). TRBV23-1 is an ORF, and what it does is uncertain. The clonotype was recovered from a woman between 50 and 59 years old with acute or convalescent COVID-19. The CDR3 nucleotides read TGCGCCAGCAGACCTTCCCGGAGAGGGATCAATGAGCAGTTCTTC. Its protein product is CASRPSRRGINEQFF.